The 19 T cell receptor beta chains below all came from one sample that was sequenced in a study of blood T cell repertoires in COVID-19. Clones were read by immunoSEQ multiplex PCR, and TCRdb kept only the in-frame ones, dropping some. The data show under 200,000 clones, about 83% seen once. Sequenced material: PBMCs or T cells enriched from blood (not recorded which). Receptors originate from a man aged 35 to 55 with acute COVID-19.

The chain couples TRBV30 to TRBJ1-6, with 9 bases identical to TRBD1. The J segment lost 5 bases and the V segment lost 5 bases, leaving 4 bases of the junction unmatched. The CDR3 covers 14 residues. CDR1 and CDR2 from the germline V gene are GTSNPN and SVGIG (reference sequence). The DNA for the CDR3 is TGTGCCTGGGGGGGACAGGGAGATAATTCACCCCTCCACTTT. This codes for CAWGGQGDNSPLHF.

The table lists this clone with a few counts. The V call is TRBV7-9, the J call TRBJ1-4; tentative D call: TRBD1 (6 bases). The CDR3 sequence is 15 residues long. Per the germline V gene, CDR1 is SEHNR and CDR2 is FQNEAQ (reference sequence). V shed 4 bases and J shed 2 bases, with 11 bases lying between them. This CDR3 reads CASSSGVRTNEKLFF. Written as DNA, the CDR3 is TGTGCCAGCAGCTCAGGGGTTAGGACTAATGAAAAACTGTTTTTT. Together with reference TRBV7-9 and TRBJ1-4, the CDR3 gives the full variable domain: DTGVSQNPRHKITKRGQNVTFRCDPISEHNRLYWYRQTLGQGPEFLTYFQNEAQLEKSRLLSDRFSAERPKGSFSTLEIQRTEQGDSAMYLCASSSGVRTNEKLFFGSGTQLSVL.

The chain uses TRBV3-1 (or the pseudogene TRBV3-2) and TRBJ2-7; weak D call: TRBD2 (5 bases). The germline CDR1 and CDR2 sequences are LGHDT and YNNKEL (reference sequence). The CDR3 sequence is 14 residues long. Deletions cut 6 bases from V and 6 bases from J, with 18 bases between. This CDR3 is CASRRGHSSSEQYF. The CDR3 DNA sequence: TGTGCCAGCAGACGAGGGCACTCCTCATCCGAGCAGTACTTC.

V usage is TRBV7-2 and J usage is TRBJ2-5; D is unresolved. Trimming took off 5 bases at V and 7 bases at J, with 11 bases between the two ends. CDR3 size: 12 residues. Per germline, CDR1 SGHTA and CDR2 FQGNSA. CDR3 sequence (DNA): TGTGCCAGCAGCCCGTACCCAGGGACCCAGTACTTC. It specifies CASSPYPGTQYF.

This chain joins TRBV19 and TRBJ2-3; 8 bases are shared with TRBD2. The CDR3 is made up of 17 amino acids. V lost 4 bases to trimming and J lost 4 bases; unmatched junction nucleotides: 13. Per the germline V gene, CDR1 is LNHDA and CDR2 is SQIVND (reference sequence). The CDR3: CASSKFSTSVGADTQYF. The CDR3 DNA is TGTGCCAGTAGTAAGTTTTCGACTAGCGTGGGTGCAGATACGCAGTATTTT.

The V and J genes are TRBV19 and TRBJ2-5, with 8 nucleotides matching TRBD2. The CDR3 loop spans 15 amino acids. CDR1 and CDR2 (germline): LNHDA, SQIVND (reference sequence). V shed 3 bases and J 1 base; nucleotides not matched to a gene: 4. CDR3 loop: CASSIREGSQETQYF. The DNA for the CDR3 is TGTGCCAGTAGTATCCGGGAGGGGTCCCAAGAGACCCAGTACTTC.

CDR3 in DNA: TGTGCCAGCAGCTTCGCCGCCGCCGTTCTGCACGGGACTAGCGGTTACAATGAGCAGTTCTTC. Its protein product is CASSFAAAVLHGTSGYNEQFF. This sequence joins TRBV7-8 and TRBJ2-1, with 11 bases that match TRBD2. Germline V gene lookup returns CDR1 SGHVS and CDR2 FQNEAQ. With 3 bases clipped from V and 4 bases from J, the junction kept 20 bases outside the gene matches. The CDR3 sequence is 21 residues long.

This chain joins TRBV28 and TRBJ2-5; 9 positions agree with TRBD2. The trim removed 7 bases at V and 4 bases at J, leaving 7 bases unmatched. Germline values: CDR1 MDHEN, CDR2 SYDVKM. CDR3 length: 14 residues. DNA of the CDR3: TGTGCCAGCATTGCGGGAGGGAAAGGAGAGACCCAGTACTTC. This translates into CASIAGGKGETQYF.

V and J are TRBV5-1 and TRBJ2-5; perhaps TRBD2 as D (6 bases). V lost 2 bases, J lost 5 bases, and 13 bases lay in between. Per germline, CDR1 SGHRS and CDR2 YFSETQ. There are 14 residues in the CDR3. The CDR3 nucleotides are TGCGCCAGCAGCTTAGCCGGGAGCGGTGAGACCCAGTACTTC. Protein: CASSLAGSGETQYF.

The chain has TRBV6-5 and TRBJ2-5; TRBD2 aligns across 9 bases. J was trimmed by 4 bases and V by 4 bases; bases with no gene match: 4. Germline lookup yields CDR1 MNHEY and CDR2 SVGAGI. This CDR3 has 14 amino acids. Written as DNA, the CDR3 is TGTGCCAGCAGTTCGGGAGCGGGAGGAGAGACCCAGTACTTC. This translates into CASSSGAGGETQYF.

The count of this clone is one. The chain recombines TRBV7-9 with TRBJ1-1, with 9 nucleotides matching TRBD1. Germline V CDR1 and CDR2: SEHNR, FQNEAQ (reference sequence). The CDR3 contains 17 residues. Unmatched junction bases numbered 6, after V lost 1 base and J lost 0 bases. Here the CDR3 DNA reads TGTGCCAGCAGCTTAGTTGACAGGGGGGCACTGAACACTGAAGCTTTCTTT. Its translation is CASSLVDRGALNTEAFF.

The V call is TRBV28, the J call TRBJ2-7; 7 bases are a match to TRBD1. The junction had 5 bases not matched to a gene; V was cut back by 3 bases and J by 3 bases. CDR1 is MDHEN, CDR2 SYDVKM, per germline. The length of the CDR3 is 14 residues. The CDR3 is CASSFVGGRYEQYF. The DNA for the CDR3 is TGTGCCAGCAGTTTCGTAGGGGGCCGCTACGAGCAGTACTTC.

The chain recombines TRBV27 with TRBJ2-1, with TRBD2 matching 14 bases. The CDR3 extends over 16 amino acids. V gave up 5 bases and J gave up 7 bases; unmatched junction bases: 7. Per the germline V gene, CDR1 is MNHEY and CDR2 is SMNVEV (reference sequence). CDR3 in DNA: TGTGCCAGCAGTCCTGGACTAGCGGGAGGTAGGAATGAGCAGTTCTTC. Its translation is CASSPGLAGGRNEQFF.

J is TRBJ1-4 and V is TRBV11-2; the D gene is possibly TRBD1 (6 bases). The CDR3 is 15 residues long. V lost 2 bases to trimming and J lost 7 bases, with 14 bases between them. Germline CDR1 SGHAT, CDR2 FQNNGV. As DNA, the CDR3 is TGTGCCAGCAGCTTATCTCGCAGGGGCGGTGAAAAACTGTTTTTT. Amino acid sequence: CASSLSRRGGEKLFF.

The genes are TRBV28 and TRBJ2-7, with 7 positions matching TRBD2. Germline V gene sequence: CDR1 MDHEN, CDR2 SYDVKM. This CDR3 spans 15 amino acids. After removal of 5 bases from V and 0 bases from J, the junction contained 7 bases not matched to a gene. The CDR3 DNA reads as TGTGCCAGCAGTATAAATAGCGGGCGCTCCTACGAGCAGTACTTC. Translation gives CASSINSGRSYEQYF.

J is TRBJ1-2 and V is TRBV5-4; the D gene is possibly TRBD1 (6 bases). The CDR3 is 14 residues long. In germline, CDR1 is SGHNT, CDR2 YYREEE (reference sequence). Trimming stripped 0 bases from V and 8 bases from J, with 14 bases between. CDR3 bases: TGTGCCAGCAGCTTGGCGGGGGGCGGTCGGGGCTACACCTTC. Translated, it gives CASSLAGGGRGYTF.

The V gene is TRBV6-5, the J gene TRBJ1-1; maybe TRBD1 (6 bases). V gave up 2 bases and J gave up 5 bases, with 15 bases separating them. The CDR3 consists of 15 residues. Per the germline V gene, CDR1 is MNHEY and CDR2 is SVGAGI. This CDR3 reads CASSYHKGGGTEAFF. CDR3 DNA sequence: TGTGCCAGCAGTTACCATAAAGGGGGGGGGACTGAAGCTTTCTTT.

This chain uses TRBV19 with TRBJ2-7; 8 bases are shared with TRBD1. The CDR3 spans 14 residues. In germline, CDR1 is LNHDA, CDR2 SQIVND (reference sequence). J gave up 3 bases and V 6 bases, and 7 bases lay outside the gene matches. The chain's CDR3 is CASRSGTGLYEQYF. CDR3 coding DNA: TGTGCCAGTAGGTCCGGGACAGGTCTCTACGAGCAGTACTTC.

The CDR3 DNA reads TGTGCCAGCTCACGGGGACTAGCGTCAGATACGCAGTATTTT. It encodes CASSRGLASDTQYF. The chain uses TRBV14 and TRBJ2-3, with 10 nucleotides matching TRBD2. The CDR3 is 14 residues long. Germline-derived CDR1 and CDR2 are SGHDN and FVKESK. V shed 8 bases and J 4 bases; nucleotides not matched to a gene: 6.